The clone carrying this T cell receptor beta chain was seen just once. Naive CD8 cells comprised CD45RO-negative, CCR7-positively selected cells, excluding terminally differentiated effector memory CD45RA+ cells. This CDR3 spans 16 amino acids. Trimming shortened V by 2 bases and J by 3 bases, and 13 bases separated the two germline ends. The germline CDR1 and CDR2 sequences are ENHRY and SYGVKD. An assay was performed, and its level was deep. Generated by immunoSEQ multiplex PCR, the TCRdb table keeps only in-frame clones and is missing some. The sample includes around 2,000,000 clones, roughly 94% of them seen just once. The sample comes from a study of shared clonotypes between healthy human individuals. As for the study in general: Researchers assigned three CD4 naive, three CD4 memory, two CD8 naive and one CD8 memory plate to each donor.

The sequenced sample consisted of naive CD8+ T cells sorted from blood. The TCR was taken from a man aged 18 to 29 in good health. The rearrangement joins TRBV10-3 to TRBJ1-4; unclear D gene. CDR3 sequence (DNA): TGTGCCATCAGTGAGGTGGAGGGAGCCCCTAATGAAAAACTGTTTTTT. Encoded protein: CAISEVEGAPNEKLFF.